Here is one T cell receptor (beta chain) with its context. This sample is drawn from a study of glioma-infiltrating T cells after dendritic cell vaccination. Study information: Dendritic cell vaccination trial patients had either newly diagnosed or recurrent glioblastoma.

Germline values: CDR1 SGHRS, CDR2 YFSETQ. The CDR3 spans 16 residues. The ends lost 2 bases at V and 5 bases at J; junction bases unmatched: 12. Primers: 60 V beta forward and 13 J beta reverse. The method was immunoSEQ multiplex PCR; TCRdb's version includes in-frame clones alone and lacks a portion of them. Of about 92,000 clones detected, 80% to 90% appear once; the ten largest clones hold approximately 15%. Sequences were derived from blood, sampled before dendritic cell vaccination. The receptor's source is a human donor with glioblastoma. This chain joins TRBV5-1 and TRBJ1-1; TRBD1 aligns across 7 bases. The DNA for the CDR3 is TGCGCCAGCAGCTTTGGGACAGCAGCCGCGGGGACTGAAGCTTTCTTT. This sequence encodes CASSFGTAAAGTEAFF.